Listed here are 25 T cell receptor beta chains from one sample, sequenced in a study of metastatic and nonmetastatic thyroid tumors. TCRdb re-called the PCR reads via MiXCR. The profile covers fewer than 13,000 clones, with around 12% appearing a single time and over 9.5% taken by the ten largest. Ahead of thyroid surgery, no patient had received treatment of any kind. The material sequenced was blood. These receptors originate from a female donor with papillary thyroid cancer or a benign thyroid nodule (not recorded which). Some clones in this sample may be carry-over from other donors' samples.

In its sample, this clone ranks as medium-sized. The rearrangement links TRBV12-3 or TRBV12-4 to TRBJ2-3, with 7 bases that match TRBD2. CDR3 size: 15 residues. Trimming cost V 2 bases and J 5 bases; bases outside gene matches: 7. The CDR3 DNA sequence: TGTGCCAGCAGTTTAAGTGGTGGGAGGGGAGATACGCAGTATTTT. It codes for CASSLSGGRGDTQYF.

This clone is medium-sized by share. The chain is built from TRBV4-1 and TRBJ1-2; D unclear. The germline CDR1 and CDR2 sequences are MGHRA and YSYEKL. The germline V and J ends were trimmed by 1 base and 2 bases, with 8 bases remaining between them. The CDR3 sequence is 14 residues long. The CDR3, as DNA: TGCGCCAGCAGCCAAGCTGAAGGGAACTATGGCTACACCTTC. It is translated as CASSQAEGNYGYTF.

This clone was seen more than once but under ten times. This sequence joins TRBV28 and TRBJ2-7; 7 nucleotides match TRBD1. Trimming cost V 3 bases and J 2 bases; bases outside gene matches: 4. The CDR3 runs to 14 residues. The germline CDR1 and CDR2 sequences are MDHEN and SYDVKM. In nucleotides, the CDR3 is TGTGCCAGCAGTTTCGTAGGACAGGCCTACGAGCAGTACTTC. As protein: CASSFVGQAYEQYF. Supplemented by reference TRBV28 and TRBJ2-7, the full variable domain reads DVKVTQSSRYLVKRTGEKVFLECVQDMDHENMFWYRQDPGLGLRLIYFSYDVKMKEKGDIPEGYSVSREKKERFSLILESASTNQTSMYLCASSFVGQAYEQYFGPGTRLTVT.

This clone was counted a few times. One end of the junction is discordant with germline, which a read error may explain. The genes are TRBV24-1 and TRBJ1-2; D may be TRBD1 (5 bases). The CDR3 runs 14 residues. Germline assignment: CDR1 KGHDR and CDR2 SFDVKD. CDR3 sequence: CATSDPWKGYVYTF. DNA for the CDR3: TGTGCCACCAGTGACCCCTGGAAGGGGTATGTCTACACCTTC.

V is TRBV4-1 and J is TRBJ1-2; D call uncertain. Trimming removed 2 bases at V and 4 bases at J, with 11 bases between. CDR3 length: 14 amino acids. Germline assignment: CDR1 MGHRA and CDR2 YSYEKL. The CDR3 DNA reads TGCGCCAGCAGCCAATATGATCCTATCTATGGCTACACCTTC. Residues: CASSQYDPIYGYTF.

In its sample, this clone is medium-sized. The chain joins TRBV4-1 to TRBJ1-5; TRBD1 matches at 10 bases. Trimming took 0 bases from V and 5 from J; bases not matched to a gene: 7. Germline V gives CDR1 MGHRA, CDR2 YSYEKL. This CDR3 has 17 amino acids. CDR3 sequence reads: CASSQDPGQGGYQPQHF. CDR3 DNA sequence: TGCGCCAGCAGCCAAGATCCCGGACAGGGGGGATATCAGCCCCAGCATTTT.

Judged by abundance, this clone is medium-sized (0.01 to 0.1%). The J gene is TRBJ2-2, the V gene TRBV4-1; D gene ambiguous. The germline CDR1 and CDR2 sequences are MGHRA and YSYEKL. The V end lost 1 base, the J end lost 0 bases, and 6 bases lay between the germline ends. The CDR3 spans 15 residues. The CDR3: CASSQATTNTGELFF. DNA of the CDR3: TGCGCCAGCAGCCAAGCTACCACGAACACCGGGGAGCTGTTTTTT.

This clone was found many times. The CDR3 DNA reads TGTGCCAGCAGCTCGACCACTAGCGGCCACCAAGAGACCCAGTACTTC. Its translation: CASSSTTSGHQETQYF. J is TRBJ2-5 and V is TRBV11-2; TRBD2 aligns across 8 bases. In germline, CDR1 is SGHAT, CDR2 FQNNGV. Trimming took 4 bases from V and 0 from J; bases not matched to a gene: 7. The CDR3 runs 16 residues.

This clone counts as medium-sized. Here the CDR3 DNA reads TGTGCCAGCTCACCAGGGGGGCTGGGAGCTTTCTTT. Amino acids: CASSPGGLGAFF. The genes are TRBV18 and TRBJ1-1; a possible D gene is TRBD1 (6 bases). Germline loops: CDR1 KGHSH, CDR2 LQKENI. CDR3 length: 12 residues. The germline V and J ends were trimmed by 2 bases and 10 bases, with 11 bases remaining between them.

The CDR3 sequence: CASSPLQGMNTEAFF. The CDR3 coding sequence is TGTGCCAGCAGTCCCCTACAGGGGATGAACACTGAAGCTTTCTTT. V and J are TRBV28 and TRBJ1-1; 7 nucleotides line up with TRBD1. Germline CDR1 and CDR2: MDHEN and SYDVKM. The CDR3 sequence is 15 residues long. V gave up 5 bases and J gave up 0 bases; unmatched junction bases: 6.

This chain links TRBV30 with TRBJ1-2; D uncertain. The CDR3 covers 12 residues. The V end lost 0 bases, the J end lost 3 bases, and 5 bases lay between the germline ends. The germline V gene encodes CDR1 GTSNPN and CDR2 SVGIG (reference sequence). DNA for the CDR3: TGTGCCTGGAGTGTGACCTACTATGGCTACACCTTC. Encoded protein: CAWSVTYYGYTF.

At least ten counts were recorded for this clone. The chain combines TRBV20-1 with TRBJ2-3, with 8 bases aligning to TRBD2. This CDR3 is 16 amino acids long. Trimming removed 0 bases from V and 1 base from J; junction bases left unmatched: 6. Germline CDR1 DFQATT, CDR2 SNEGSKA (reference sequence). The CDR3, as DNA: TGCAGTGCTAGAGATCGTAAGCGGGGGCGCACAGATACGCAGTATTTT. It codes for CSARDRKRGRTDTQYF.

The chain is built from TRBV9 and TRBJ1-2, with a possible D match to TRBD1 (5 bases). Germline V gene data show CDR1 as SGDLS and CDR2 as YYNGEE. The CDR3 runs 16 residues. Trimming removed 4 bases from V and 6 bases from J, with 22 bases in between. CDR3 amino acids: CASSPTLLSGLNGYTF. The CDR3 coding sequence is TGTGCCAGCAGCCCCACCCTCCTGTCAGGGCTCAATGGCTACACCTTC.

This clone was recorded at least ten times. The chain carries TRBV5-1 and TRBJ1-1; unclear D gene. This CDR3 is built from 14 residues. Germline lookup yields CDR1 SGHRS and CDR2 YFSETQ. V shed 6 bases and J shed 5 bases, with 17 bases lying between them. The CDR3 nucleotides read TGCGCCAGCACTTATTCCCCCCCGGCAACTGAAGCTTTCTTT. As protein: CASTYSPPATEAFF.

By its share, this clone is medium-sized. The genes are TRBV5-1 and TRBJ2-2, with 7 positions matching TRBD1. V trimming: 4 bases; J trimming: 2 bases; junction bases outside the gene matches: 8. This CDR3 has 16 residues. Germline V gives CDR1 SGHRS, CDR2 YFSETQ. The CDR3 sequence is CASSLQGNDNTGELFF. As DNA, the CDR3 is TGCGCCAGCAGCCTACAGGGGAATGATAACACCGGGGAGCTGTTTTTT.

The chain is built from TRBV6-1 and TRBJ1-5; 9 bases are shared with TRBD1. Trimming at V came to 6 bases and at J to 3 bases, leaving 6 bases not matched to a gene. CDR1 MNHNS and CDR2 SASEGT come from the germline V gene. The CDR3 spans 15 residues. The CDR3 nucleotides are TGTGCCAGCAGCCCCACAGGGGGCTCCAATCAGCCCCAGCATTTT. Translation gives CASSPTGGSNQPQHF.

This clone was observed many times. This chain joins TRBV7-8 and TRBJ2-5; D remains ambiguous. Trimming took off 1 base at V and 5 bases at J, with 11 bases between the two ends. The germline V gene has CDR1 SGHVS and CDR2 FQNEAQ. The CDR3 spans 14 residues. The CDR3 nucleotides are TGTGCCAGCAGCTTAGGCGGTACTCGGGAGACCCAGTACTTC. Encoded protein: CASSLGGTRETQYF.

V usage is TRBV19 and J usage is TRBJ1-2, with 7 nucleotides matching TRBD1. J was trimmed by 9 bases and V by 3 bases; bases with no gene match: 10. The V gene's germline CDR1 is LNHDA and CDR2 SQIVND (reference sequence). The CDR3 contains 14 residues. CDR3 sequence (DNA): TGTGCCAGTAGTATTGTGACAGGGAATTATAGCTACACCTTC. This encodes CASSIVTGNYSYTF. Drawing the rest from reference TRBV19 and TRBJ1-2, the complete variable domain is DGGITQSPKYLFRKEGQNVTLSCEQNLNHDAMYWYRQDPGQGLRLIYYSQIVNDFQKGDIAEGYSVSREKKESFPLTVTSAQKNPTAFYLCASSIVTGNYSYTFGSGTRLTVV.

This clone was found many times. Distinct nucleotide sequences in the sample also encode this CDR3. The chain combines TRBV10-3 with TRBJ1-6, with 7 nucleotides matching TRBD1. With V trimmed by 7 bases and J by 10 bases, 10 bases remained unmatched. The CDR3 loop spans 14 amino acids. The germline V gene encodes CDR1 ENHRY and CDR2 SYGVKD. Here the CDR3 reads CAIKPGGGKSPLHF. The CDR3 region has the DNA TGTGCCATCAAACCAGGGGGTGGAAAGTCACCCCTCCACTTT.

This clone is labeled as medium-sized. This sequence joins TRBV6-1 and TRBJ1-2; 9 nucleotides align to TRBD1. This CDR3 is built from 14 residues. Germline V gene data show CDR1 as MNHNS and CDR2 as SASEGT. The trim removed 4 bases at V and 4 bases at J, leaving 4 bases unmatched. CDR3 amino acids: CASSGGQGSYGYTF. The CDR3 region has the DNA TGTGCCAGCAGTGGGGGACAGGGATCCTATGGCTACACCTTC.

This clone has at least ten counts. This sequence joins TRBV9 and TRBJ1-6; 9 bases are shared with TRBD1. J lost 7 bases, V lost 3 bases, and 8 bases had no gene match. Per germline, CDR1 SGDLS and CDR2 YYNGEE. The length of the CDR3 is 16 residues. The CDR3 here is CASSATNGQGNSPLHF. The CDR3, as DNA: TGTGCCAGCAGCGCCACGAATGGACAGGGGAATTCACCCCTCCACTTT.

This clone was counted ten times or more. The genes are TRBV7-3 and TRBJ2-3; 7 positions agree with TRBD1. The CDR3 consists of 15 residues. V lost 4 bases and J lost 4; bases outside the gene matches: 8. Germline loops: CDR1 SGHTA, CDR2 FQGTGA. CDR3 residues: CASSWVGGGADTQYF. The DNA for the CDR3 is TGTGCCAGCAGCTGGGTAGGGGGCGGAGCAGATACGCAGTATTTT.

This clone was observed many times. J is TRBJ1-5 and V is TRBV15, with D possibly being TRBD1 (6 bases). The CDR3 runs 15 residues. The ends were cut back, 0 bases at V and 7 bases at J, with 13 bases in the middle. The V gene's germline CDR1 is LNHNV and CDR2 YYDKDF (reference sequence). Written as DNA, the CDR3 is TGTGCCACCAGCAGAGAAATACAGGGTGGCCAGCCCCAGCATTTT. Translated, it gives CATSREIQGGQPQHF.

The sample holds many counts of this clone. The chain uses TRBV7-2 and TRBJ2-7; D gene ambiguous. V was trimmed by 11 bases and J by 0 bases, leaving 14 bases between them. Germline CDR1 and CDR2: SGHTA and FQGNSA. CDR3 length: 13 residues. Written as DNA, the CDR3 is TGTGCCGGACGTCGGGCCGCCTCCTACGAGCAGTACTTC. It yields the protein CAGRRAASYEQYF.

This clone was counted many times. With a much larger clone just one base away, this may be a read error. This CDR3 is also generated by other DNA sequences in the sample. This rearrangement joins TRBV7-6 to TRBJ2-7; D possibly corresponds to TRBD2 (6 bases). Germline CDR1 is SGHVS and CDR2 is FNYEAQ. The V end was cut by 1 base, the J end by 6 bases, with 16 bases between. CDR3 size: 15 residues. The CDR3 loop reads CASSLVLAGAGEQYF. The CDR3 region has the DNA TGTGCCAGCAGCTTAGTATTGGCAGGAGCGGGCGAGCAGTACTTC. Looking up the rest from reference TRBV7-6 and TRBJ2-7 gives the full variable domain: GAGVSQSPRYKVTKRGQDVALRCDPISGHVSLYWYRQALGQGPEFLTYFNYEAQQDKSGLPNDRFSAERPEGSISTLTIQRTEQRDSAMYRCASSLVLAGAGEQYFGPGTRLTVT.